These 27 T cell receptor beta chains originate from one sample sequenced in a study of PD-L1 blockade in urothelial cancer. As for time point: pretreatment peripheral blood. Sequencing used immunoSEQ multiplex PCR; TCRdb keeps in-frame clones, though not all of them. Of around 63,000 clones in the sample, roughly 80% were seen once. Material: PBMCs, obtained around atezolizumab (anti-PD-L1) treatment. The receptor source for this set is a man in his 70s with urothelial cancer.

The J gene is TRBJ2-5, the V gene TRBV19; 10 nucleotides match TRBD2. CDR1 is LNHDA and CDR2 is SQIVND in the germline V gene (reference sequence). J was trimmed by 4 bases and V by 4 bases; bases with no gene match: 6. The CDR3 is 15 residues long. This CDR3 is CASSTTSGDSETQYF. The CDR3 nucleotides read TGTGCCAGTAGTACCACTAGCGGGGACTCAGAGACCCAGTACTTC.

This sequence joins TRBV19 and TRBJ2-2, with D perhaps TRBD2 (6 bases). CDR1 and CDR2 (germline): LNHDA, SQIVND (reference sequence). The CDR3 has 14 amino acids. V lost 7 bases and J 1 base, leaving 10 bases between the germline ends. The CDR3 loop reads CASNSGVNTGELFF. The CDR3, as DNA: TGTGCCAGTAACTCGGGGGTGAACACCGGGGAGCTGTTTTTT.

The rearrangement links TRBV6-1 to TRBJ1-5, with D tentatively TRBD1 (6 bases). Per the germline V gene, CDR1 is MNHNS and CDR2 is SASEGT. The V end was cut by 6 bases, the J end by 5 bases, with 11 bases between. The CDR3 spans 13 residues. CDR3 in DNA: TGTGCCAGCAGACAGGGCAATGATCAGCCCCAGCATTTT. The encoded protein is CASRQGNDQPQHF.

V and J are TRBV5-8 and TRBJ2-3; TRBD1 might be the D (7 bases). The CDR3 consists of 15 residues. Germline CDR1 SGHTS, CDR2 YDEGEE. Trimming shortened V by 4 bases and J by 5 bases, and 17 bases separated the two germline ends. CDR3 sequence: CASSVRTGGGDTQYF. In DNA, the CDR3 is TGTGCCAGCAGCGTCCGGACAGGAGGGGGAGATACGCAGTATTTT.

CDR3 sequence (DNA): TGTGCCAGCAGCAACTACGCGCGGGACGTCTATGGCTACACCTTC. Amino acids: CASSNYARDVYGYTF. The chain has TRBV21-1 and TRBJ1-2. TRBV21-1 is a known pseudogene. The CDR3 covers 15 residues.

This sequence joins TRBV5-1 and TRBJ2-3; 8 bases fit TRBD1. CDR3 length: 16 residues. Germline CDR1 SGHRS, CDR2 YFSETQ. The J segment lost 5 bases and the V segment lost 0 bases, leaving 8 bases of the junction unmatched. The CDR3 DNA sequence: TGCGCCAGCAGCTTGGATGGCAGGGGGCGCGGAGATACGCAGTATTTT. Translation: CASSLDGRGRGDTQYF.

V and J are TRBV2 and TRBJ2-7; no reliable D call. Germline V gives CDR1 SNHLY, CDR2 FYNNEI. The CDR3 consists of 13 residues. Trimming left V 0 bases short and J 2 bases short, with 5 bases between. CDR3 bases: TGTGCCAGCAGTGAAGCGGCAGCCTACGAGCAGTACTTC. Translated: CASSEAAAYEQYF. The full variable domain, with the rest looked up from reference TRBV2 and TRBJ2-7, is EPEVTQTPSHQVTQMGQEVILRCVPISNHLYFYWYRQILGQKVEFLVSFYNNEISEKSEIFDDQFSVERPDGSNFTLKIRSTKLEDSAMYFCASSEAAAYEQYFGPGTRLTVT.

The rearrangement joins TRBV12-2 to TRBJ2-7; the DNA was not compared with TRBD2, the D call given in the table. TRBV12-2 is a pseudogene locus. This CDR3 is 18 amino acids long. The CDR3: CASRLVPVGREVSYEQYF. The CDR3 nucleotides are TGTGCAAGTCGCTTAGTACCTGTCGGGCGGGAGGTCTCCTACGAGCAGTACTTC.

This clone has just one count. This chain connects TRBV30 to TRBJ2-7, with D perhaps matching TRBD1 (5 bases). The CDR3 extends over 13 amino acids. V was pared by 2 bases and J by 0 bases, with 8 bases between. Germline CDR1 and CDR2: GTSNPN and SVGIG (reference sequence). Written as DNA, the CDR3 is TGTGCCTGGAGTCGGACACACTCCTACGAGCAGTACTTC. This codes for CAWSRTHSYEQYF.

The chain uses TRBV5-5 and TRBJ2-5; D not certain. This CDR3 has 13 amino acids. Germline values: CDR1 SGHKS, CDR2 YYEKEE (reference sequence). The V end was cut by 2 bases, the J end by 4 bases, with 9 bases between. CDR3 sequence: CASSFSQLETQYF. The DNA for the CDR3 is TGTGCCAGCAGCTTTTCCCAACTAGAGACCCAGTACTTC.

The chain joins TRBV7-2 to TRBJ1-2; 12 bases are a match to TRBD1. Germline V lookup: CDR1 SGHTA, CDR2 FQGNSA. This CDR3 is 16 amino acids long. J gave up 0 bases and V 3 bases, and 2 bases lay outside the gene matches. The CDR3 region is CASSLGQGASNYGYTF. CDR3 DNA sequence: TGTGCCAGCAGCTTGGGACAGGGGGCCTCTAACTATGGCTACACCTTC.

This clone was detected only a few times. This sequence joins TRBV6-1 and TRBJ2-5; TRBD1 is a possible D gene (5 bases). The CDR3 runs 13 residues. CDR1 is MNHNS and CDR2 is SASEGT in the germline V gene. Trimming pared 5 bases from V and 5 bases from J, leaving 12 bases between. Here the CDR3 reads CASSTQGGETQYF. In DNA, the CDR3 is TGTGCCAGCAGTACTCAGGGTGGGGAGACCCAGTACTTC.

The V and J genes are TRBV6-4 and TRBJ1-5; D may be TRBD1 (5 bases). CDR1 and CDR2 from the germline V gene are MRHNA and SNTAGT. CDR3 length equals 14 residues. Trimming removed 3 bases from V and 7 bases from J, with 13 bases in between. The CDR3 sequence: CASSENGGGQPQHF. The CDR3, as DNA: TGTGCCAGCAGTGAAAACGGCGGGGGACAGCCCCAGCATTTT.

The chain joins TRBV10-2 to TRBJ2-3, with D hard to call. Trimming removed 11 bases at V and 2 bases at J, with 8 bases between. Germline V gene lookup returns CDR1 WSHSY and CDR2 SAAADI. The CDR3 runs to 11 residues. In DNA form, the CDR3 reads TGCGCCGGCGGAACCACAGATACGCAGTATTTT. Amino acids: CAGGTTDTQYF.

The chain is built from TRBV11-1 and TRBJ2-3; perhaps TRBD2 as D (5 bases). V shed 3 bases and J shed 7 bases, with 17 bases lying between them. The CDR3 has 15 amino acids. The germline V gene has CDR1 SGHAT and CDR2 FQDESV (reference sequence). The CDR3, as DNA: TGTGCCAGCAGCTTGAGCGGTAGCACGGGAAATACGCAGTATTTT. Protein product: CASSLSGSTGNTQYF. The variable domain in full, with the rest retrieved from reference TRBV11-1 and TRBJ2-3, is EAEVAQSPRYKITEKSQAVAFWCDPISGHATLYWYRQILGQGPELLVQFQDESVVDDSQLPKDRFSAERLKGVDSTLKIQPAELGDSAMYLCASSLSGSTGNTQYFGPGTRLTVL.

This chain connects TRBV27 to TRBJ2-1, with 7 bases matching TRBD2. V was pared by 3 bases and J by 7 bases, with 6 bases of the junction left unmatched. Germline CDR1 and CDR2: MNHEY and SMNVEV (reference sequence). The CDR3 consists of 14 residues. The CDR3 sequence is CASSLGGSGNEQFF. The CDR3 DNA sequence: TGTGCCAGCAGTTTGGGCGGGAGTGGGAATGAGCAGTTCTTC.

The chain recombines TRBV2 with TRBJ1-6; D is ambiguous. Between the trimmed V and J ends, which lost 7 bases and 9 bases, there was a span of 16 bases. In germline, CDR1 is SNHLY, CDR2 FYNNEI. The CDR3 is 14 residues long. Here the CDR3 reads CASMGEGDSSPLHF. Written as DNA, the CDR3 is TGTGCCAGCATGGGAGAAGGAGATAGTTCACCCCTCCACTTT.

The chain combines TRBV5-4 with TRBJ2-7; 8 bases are a match to TRBD1. The CDR3 runs to 14 residues. Losses at the gene ends were 4 bases for V and 2 bases for J; bases not matched to a gene: 5. CDR1 SGHNT and CDR2 YYREEE come from the germline V gene (reference sequence). DNA of the CDR3: TGTGCCAGCAGCCCAGGGGGCATCACCTACGAGCAGTACTTC. Its protein product is CASSPGGITYEQYF. Supplemented by reference TRBV5-4 and TRBJ2-7, the full variable domain reads ETGVTQSPTHLIKTRGQQVTLRCSSQSGHNTVSWYQQALGQGPQFIFQYYREEENGRGNFPPRFSGLQFPNYSSELNVNALELDDSALYLCASSPGGITYEQYFGPGTRLTVT.

The chain uses TRBV2 and TRBJ2-3, with TRBD2 matching over 8 bases. The CDR3 consists of 13 residues. V shed 6 bases and J 8 bases; nucleotides not matched to a gene: 7. The germline gives CDR1 SNHLY, CDR2 FYNNEI. CDR3 sequence: CASSGTREGTQYF. CDR3 DNA sequence: TGTGCCAGCAGCGGGACTAGGGAGGGTACGCAGTATTTT.

V gene TRBV14 combines with J gene TRBJ2-1; TRBD2 aligns across 7 bases. The CDR3 totals 15 residues. CDR1 and CDR2 (germline): SGHDN, FVKESK. V dropped 0 bases and J dropped 9; count of bases not matched to a gene: 8. CDR3 nucleotide sequence: TGTGCCAGCAGCCAAGACCTCGGGAGGAGGGGTGAGCAGTTCTTC. Its translation is CASSQDLGRRGEQFF.

The J gene is TRBJ1-2, the V gene TRBV7-2; D is perhaps TRBD1 (6 bases). The germline V and J ends were trimmed by 1 base and 3 bases, with 18 bases remaining between them. The germline V gene encodes CDR1 SGHTA and CDR2 FQGNSA. This CDR3 comprises 17 residues. The CDR3 coding sequence is TGTGCCAGCAGCTTAGGGACAGTGGCATTTAGGGACTATGGCTACACCTTC. Protein sequence: CASSLGTVAFRDYGYTF.

This chain connects TRBV5-1 to TRBJ2-1; 9 nucleotides line up with TRBD1. V was clipped by 4 bases and J by 8 bases; unmatched bases: 4. Germline CDR1 is SGHRS and CDR2 is YFSETQ. CDR3 length: 13 amino acids. Here the CDR3 DNA reads TGCGCCAGCAGCACAGGGGGCATGGATGAGCAGTTCTTC. Amino acids: CASSTGGMDEQFF.

V is TRBV27 and J is TRBJ2-7; D is possibly TRBD1 (5 bases). V lost 5 bases and J 7 bases, leaving 12 bases between the germline ends. CDR1 and CDR2 from the germline V gene are MNHEY and SMNVEV (reference sequence). The CDR3 has 12 residues. CDR3 sequence: CASSPGNREQYF. In DNA form, the CDR3 reads TGTGCCAGCAGTCCAGGGAATCGGGAGCAGTACTTC.

This chain links TRBV9 with TRBJ1-4; 8 nucleotides match TRBD1. J lost 4 bases, V lost 0 bases, and 5 bases had no gene match. The CDR3 extends over 16 amino acids. Germline V lookup: CDR1 SGDLS, CDR2 YYNGEE. This CDR3 reads CASSVGPGQVNEKLFF. CDR3 coding DNA: TGTGCCAGCAGCGTAGGGCCGGGACAGGTTAATGAAAAACTGTTTTTT.

The chain employs TRBV28 and TRBJ2-2, with 8 bases matching TRBD1. Germline CDR1 is MDHEN and CDR2 is SYDVKM. V dropped 6 bases and J dropped 3; count of bases not matched to a gene: 15. The CDR3 consists of 18 residues. CDR3 in DNA: TGTGCCAGCAGCAACGTCGACAGGGGCCGAAAGGACACCGGGGAGCTGTTTTTT. It specifies CASSNVDRGRKDTGELFF.

This clone was detected only a few times. The chain carries TRBV11-3 and TRBJ1-1, with 7 nucleotides matching TRBD1. V was pared by 6 bases and J by 3 bases, with 7 bases of the junction left unmatched. CDR1 is SGHNT, CDR2 YENEEA, per germline. This CDR3 region has 14 residues. The CDR3: CASRFSRGDTEAFF. The CDR3 region has the DNA TGTGCCAGCAGGTTCTCCAGGGGGGACACTGAAGCTTTCTTT.

V is TRBV9 and J is TRBJ2-5, with a weak D call TRBD1 (6 bases). Germline CDR1 SGDLS, CDR2 YYNGEE. The CDR3 spans 14 residues. Trimming removed 3 bases from V and 2 bases from J, with 11 bases in between. CDR3 DNA: TGTGCCAGCAGCGCAGGACAGAGTCAAGAGACCCAGTACTTC. Its protein product is CASSAGQSQETQYF.